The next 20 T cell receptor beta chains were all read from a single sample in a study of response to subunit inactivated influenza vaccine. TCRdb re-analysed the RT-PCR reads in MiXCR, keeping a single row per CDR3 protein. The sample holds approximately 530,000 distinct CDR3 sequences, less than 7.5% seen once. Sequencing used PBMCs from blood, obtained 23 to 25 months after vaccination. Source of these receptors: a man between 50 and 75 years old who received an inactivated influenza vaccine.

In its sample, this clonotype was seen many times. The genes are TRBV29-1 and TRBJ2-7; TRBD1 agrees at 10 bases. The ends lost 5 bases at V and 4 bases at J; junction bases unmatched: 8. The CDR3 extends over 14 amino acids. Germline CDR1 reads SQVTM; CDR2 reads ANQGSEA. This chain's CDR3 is CSVTPGQGQYEQYF. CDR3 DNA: TGCAGCGTTACCCCGGGACAGGGGCAATACGAGCAGTACTTC.

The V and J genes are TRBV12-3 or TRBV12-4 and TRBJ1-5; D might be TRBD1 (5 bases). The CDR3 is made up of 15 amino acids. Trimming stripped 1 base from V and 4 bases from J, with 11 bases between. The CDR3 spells CASSLENTGNQPQHF. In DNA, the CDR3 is TGTGCCAGCAGTTTAGAAAACACAGGAAATCAGCCCCAGCATTTT.

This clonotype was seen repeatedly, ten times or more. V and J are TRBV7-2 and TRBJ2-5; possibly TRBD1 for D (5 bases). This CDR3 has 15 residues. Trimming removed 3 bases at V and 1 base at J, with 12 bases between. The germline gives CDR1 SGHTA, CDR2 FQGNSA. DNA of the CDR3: TGTGCCAGCAGCTTGGGGCTCGGGCCCCAAGAGACCCAGTACTTC. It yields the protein CASSLGLGPQETQYF. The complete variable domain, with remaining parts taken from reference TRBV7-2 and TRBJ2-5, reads GAGVSQSPSNKVTEKGKDVELRCDPISGHTALYWYRQSLGQGLEFLIYFQGNSAPDKSGLPSDRFSAERTGGSVSTLTIQRTQQEDSAVYLCASSLGLGPQETQYFGPGTRLLVL.

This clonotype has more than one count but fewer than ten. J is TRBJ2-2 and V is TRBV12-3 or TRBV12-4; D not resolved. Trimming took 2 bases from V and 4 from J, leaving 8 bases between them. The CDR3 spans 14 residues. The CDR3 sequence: CASSLYGSTGELFF. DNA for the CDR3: TGTGCCAGCAGTTTATACGGATCCACCGGGGAGCTGTTTTTT.

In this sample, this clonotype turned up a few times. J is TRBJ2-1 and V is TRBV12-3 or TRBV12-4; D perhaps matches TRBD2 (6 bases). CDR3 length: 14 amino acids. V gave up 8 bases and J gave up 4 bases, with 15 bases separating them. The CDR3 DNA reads TGTGCCAGCTTTGTGGGCGGGATTTACAATGAGCAGTTCTTC. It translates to CASFVGGIYNEQFF.

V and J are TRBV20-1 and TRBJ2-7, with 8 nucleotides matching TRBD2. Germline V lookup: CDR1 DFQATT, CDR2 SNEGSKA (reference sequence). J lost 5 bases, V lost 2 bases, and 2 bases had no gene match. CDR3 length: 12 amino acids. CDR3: CSARSGGHEQYF. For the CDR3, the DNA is TGCAGTGCTAGAAGCGGGGGACACGAGCAGTACTTC.

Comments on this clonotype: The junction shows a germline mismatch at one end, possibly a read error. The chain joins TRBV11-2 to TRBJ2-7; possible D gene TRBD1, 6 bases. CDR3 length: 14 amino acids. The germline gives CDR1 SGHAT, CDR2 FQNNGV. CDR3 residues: CASSDRTHPGSRRF. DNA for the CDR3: TGTGCCAGCAGCGACAGGACGCACCCCGGTAGCAGGAGGTTC.

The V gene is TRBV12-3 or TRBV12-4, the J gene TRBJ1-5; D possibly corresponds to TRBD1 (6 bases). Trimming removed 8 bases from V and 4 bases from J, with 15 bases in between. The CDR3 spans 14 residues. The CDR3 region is CASGETGPNQPQHF. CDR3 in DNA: TGTGCCAGCGGCGAGACAGGTCCTAATCAGCCCCAGCATTTT.

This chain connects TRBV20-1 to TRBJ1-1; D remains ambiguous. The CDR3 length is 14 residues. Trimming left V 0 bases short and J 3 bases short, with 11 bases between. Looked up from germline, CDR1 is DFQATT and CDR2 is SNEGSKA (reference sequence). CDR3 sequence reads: CSARDEGRYTEAFF. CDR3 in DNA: TGCAGTGCTAGAGATGAGGGAAGGTACACTGAAGCTTTCTTT.

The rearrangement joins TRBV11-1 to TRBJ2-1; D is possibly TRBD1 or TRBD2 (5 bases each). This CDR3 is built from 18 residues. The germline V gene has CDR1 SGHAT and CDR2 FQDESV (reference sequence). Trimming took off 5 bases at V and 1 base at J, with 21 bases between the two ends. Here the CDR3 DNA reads TGTGCCAGCAGCCAGACCCGGTGGGGGACGGCTTCCTACAATGAGCAGTTCTTC. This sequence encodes CASSQTRWGTASYNEQFF.

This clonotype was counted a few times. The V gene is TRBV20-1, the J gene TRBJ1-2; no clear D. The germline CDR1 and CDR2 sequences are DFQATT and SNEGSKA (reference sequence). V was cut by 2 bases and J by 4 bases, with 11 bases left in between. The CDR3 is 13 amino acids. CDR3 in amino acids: CSARNPGGYGYTF. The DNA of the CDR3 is TGCAGTGCTAGAAACCCGGGCGGCTATGGCTACACCTTC.

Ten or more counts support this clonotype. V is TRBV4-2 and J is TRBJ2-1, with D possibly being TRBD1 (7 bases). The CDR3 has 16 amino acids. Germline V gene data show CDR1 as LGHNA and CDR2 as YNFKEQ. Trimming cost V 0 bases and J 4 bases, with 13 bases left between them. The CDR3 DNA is TGTGCCAGCAGCCAAGAACGGGGGACAGATTACAATGAGCAGTTCTTC. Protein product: CASSQERGTDYNEQFF.

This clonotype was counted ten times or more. The CDR3 nucleotides read TGTGCCAGCAGCTTGGAGACTAGCGGGAGGGCCCCCCTCTCCTACGAGCAGTACTTC. The encoded protein is CASSLETSGRAPLSYEQYF. The chain combines TRBV7-6 with TRBJ2-7; 14 nucleotides agree with TRBD2. The germline V gene has CDR1 SGHVS and CDR2 FNYEAQ. This CDR3 has 19 amino acids. The J segment lost 0 bases and the V segment lost 3 bases, leaving 10 bases of the junction unmatched.

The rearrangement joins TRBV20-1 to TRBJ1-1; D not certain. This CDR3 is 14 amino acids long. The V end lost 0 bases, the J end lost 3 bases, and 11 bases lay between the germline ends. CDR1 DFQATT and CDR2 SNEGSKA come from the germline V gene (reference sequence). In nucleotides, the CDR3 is TGCAGTGCTAGAGATTTTCGGTGGGACACTGAAGCTTTCTTT. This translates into CSARDFRWDTEAFF.

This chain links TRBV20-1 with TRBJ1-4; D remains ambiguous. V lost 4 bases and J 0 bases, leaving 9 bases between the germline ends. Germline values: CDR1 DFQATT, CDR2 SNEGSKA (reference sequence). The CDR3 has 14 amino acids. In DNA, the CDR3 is TGCAGTGCTACCATCGGGGCAACTAATGAAAAACTGTTTTTT. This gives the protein CSATIGATNEKLFF.

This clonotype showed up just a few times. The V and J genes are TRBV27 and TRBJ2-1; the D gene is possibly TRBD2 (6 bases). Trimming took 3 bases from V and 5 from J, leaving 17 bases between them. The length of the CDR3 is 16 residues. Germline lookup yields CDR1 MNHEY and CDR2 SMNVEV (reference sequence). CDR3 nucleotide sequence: TGTGCCAGCAGTTTGGTTGCGGGACTCTTCCACAATGAGCAGTTCTTC. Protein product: CASSLVAGLFHNEQFF.

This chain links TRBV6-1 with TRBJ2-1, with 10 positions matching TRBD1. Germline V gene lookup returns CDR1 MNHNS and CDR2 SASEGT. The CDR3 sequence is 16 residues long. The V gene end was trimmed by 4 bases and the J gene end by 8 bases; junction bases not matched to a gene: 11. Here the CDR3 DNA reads TGTGCCAGCAGTGCGGGGAGGACAGGGGGACGCCATGAGCAGTTCTTC. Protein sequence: CASSAGRTGGRHEQFF.

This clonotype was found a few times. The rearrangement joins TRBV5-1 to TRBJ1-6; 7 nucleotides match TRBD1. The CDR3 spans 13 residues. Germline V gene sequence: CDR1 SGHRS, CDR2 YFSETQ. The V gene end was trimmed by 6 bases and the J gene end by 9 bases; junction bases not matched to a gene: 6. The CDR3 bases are TGCGCCAGCAAAGACAGGGTCAGTTCACCCCTCCACTTT. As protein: CASKDRVSSPLHF.

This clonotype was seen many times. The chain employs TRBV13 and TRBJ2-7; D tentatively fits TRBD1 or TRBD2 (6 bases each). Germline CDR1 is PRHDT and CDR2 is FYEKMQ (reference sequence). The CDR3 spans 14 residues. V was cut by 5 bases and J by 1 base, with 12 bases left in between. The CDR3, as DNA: TGTGCCAGCAGCGCCGAGGGGGGATCCTACGAGCAGTACTTC. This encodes CASSAEGGSYEQYF.

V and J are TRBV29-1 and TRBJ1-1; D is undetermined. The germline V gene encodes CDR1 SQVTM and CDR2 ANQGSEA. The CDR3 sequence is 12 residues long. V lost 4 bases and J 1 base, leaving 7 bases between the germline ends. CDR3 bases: TGCAGCGTTGGACACGAGAACACTGAAGCTTTCTTT. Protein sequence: CSVGHENTEAFF.